Sequencing of this T cell receptor (beta chain) was carried out in a study of shared clonotypes between healthy human individuals. Study-wide context: Participating donors consisted of two women and a few men aged 18 to 49. A donor's plate count was three for CD4 naive and three for CD4 memory; CD8 naive had two and CD8 memory one. Study results and caveats: The genetic and exposure-history diversity represented was limited by few donors. Rarefaction gave evidence that sorted-subset sequencing remained incomplete despite large depth.

TCRdb's table, derived via immunoSEQ multiplex PCR, lists solely in-frame clones and lacks some. The repertoire has some 790,000 clones, around 77% of them found once; the top ten carry more than 1.5%. Concerning this clone itself: What it recognizes is unknown.

Germline CDR1 reads SGHDT; CDR2 reads YYEEEE. V lost 3 bases, J lost 4 bases, and 7 bases stayed unmatched. This CDR3 has 15 residues. The sequencing input was memory CD4+ T cells sorted from blood. Regarding subset: CD45RA-negative fraction. The sequence was collected from a young woman in good health. The chain employs TRBV5-6 and TRBJ2-5; TRBD2 matches at 9 bases. CDR3 in DNA: TGTGCCAGCAGCTATAGCGGGAGAAGTACAGAGACCCAGTACTTC. Residues: CASSYSGRSTETQYF.